This T cell receptor beta chain was identified in a study of shared clonotypes between healthy human individuals. The V end lost 6 bases, the J end lost 0 bases, and 12 bases lay between the germline ends. Looked up from germline, CDR1 is SGHTS and CDR2 is YDEGEE. This CDR3 spans 14 amino acids. Naive CD8 cells, CD45RO-negative and positively selected for CCR7, excluded terminally differentiated effector memory CD45RA+ cells. As for this clone: The antigen is not known.

Clones were read by immunoSEQ multiplex PCR, and TCRdb kept only the in-frame ones, dropping some. The sample consists of about 2.1 million clones, 80% to 95% of them appearing once. The study, taken as a whole, reports: Researchers sampled blood only, noting tissue repertoires likely differ.

The chain couples TRBV5-8 to TRBJ1-2; D is ambiguous. The sequence was obtained from a man aged 18 to 29 in good health. Some clones in this sample may be carry-over from other donors' samples. Sequencing used naive CD8+ T cells from PBMCs. The CDR3 coding sequence is TGTGCCAGCAAGCAGCCTCCCGCTAACTATGGCTACACCTTC. Translating gives CASKQPPANYGYTF. The complete variable domain, with remaining parts taken from reference TRBV5-8 and TRBJ1-2, reads EAGVTQSPTHLIKTRGQQATLRCSPISGHTSVYWYQQALGLGLQFLLWYDEGEERNRGNFPPRFSGRQFPNYSSELNVNALELEDSALYLCASKQPPANYGYTFGSGTRLTVV.